This TCR beta chain was recorded in a study of shared clonotypes between healthy human individuals. Study processing details: Filtering differed, since immunoSEQ gave only junction sequences and no quality scores. Assay used: immunoSEQ multiplex PCR; TCRdb lists only in-frame clones, some missing. Clone size and V and J calls were adopted from that table, with D and trimming inferred from the DNA. The table includes some 2,000,000 clones, 95% detected once. V lost 4 bases to trimming and J lost 2 bases, with 12 bases between them. The V gene's germline CDR1 is SGHRS and CDR2 YFSETQ. The CDR3 is 15 residues long. Donors included only healthy HIV-negative adults lacking recent acute infections or vaccinations.

The sequence was collected from a young man in good health. The chain couples TRBV5-1 to TRBJ2-2; tentative D call: TRBD2 (6 bases). The sample taken for sequencing was naive CD4+ T cells sorted from blood. As for subset: CD45RA+ positively selected. The CDR3 here is CASSRAGRNTGELFF. For the CDR3, the DNA is TGCGCCAGCAGCCGGGCGGGGCGAAACACCGGGGAGCTGTTTTTT.